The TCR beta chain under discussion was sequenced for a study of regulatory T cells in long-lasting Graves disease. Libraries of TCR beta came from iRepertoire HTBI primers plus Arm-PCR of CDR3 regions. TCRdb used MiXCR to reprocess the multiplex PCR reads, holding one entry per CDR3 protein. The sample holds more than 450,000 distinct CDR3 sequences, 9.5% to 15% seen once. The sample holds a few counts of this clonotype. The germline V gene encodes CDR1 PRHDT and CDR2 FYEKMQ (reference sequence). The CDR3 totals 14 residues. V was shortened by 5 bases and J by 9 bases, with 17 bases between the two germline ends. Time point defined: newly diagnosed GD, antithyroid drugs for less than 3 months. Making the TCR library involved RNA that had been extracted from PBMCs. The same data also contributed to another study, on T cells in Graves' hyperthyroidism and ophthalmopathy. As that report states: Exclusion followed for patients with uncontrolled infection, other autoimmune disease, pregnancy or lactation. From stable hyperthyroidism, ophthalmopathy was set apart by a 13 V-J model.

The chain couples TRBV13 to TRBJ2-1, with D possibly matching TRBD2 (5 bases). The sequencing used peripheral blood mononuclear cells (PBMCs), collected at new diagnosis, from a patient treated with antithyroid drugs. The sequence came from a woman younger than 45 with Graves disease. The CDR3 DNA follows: TGTGCCAGCAGCGCCCCGATTACTAGGACTGAGCAGTTCTTC. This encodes CASSAPITRTEQFF.